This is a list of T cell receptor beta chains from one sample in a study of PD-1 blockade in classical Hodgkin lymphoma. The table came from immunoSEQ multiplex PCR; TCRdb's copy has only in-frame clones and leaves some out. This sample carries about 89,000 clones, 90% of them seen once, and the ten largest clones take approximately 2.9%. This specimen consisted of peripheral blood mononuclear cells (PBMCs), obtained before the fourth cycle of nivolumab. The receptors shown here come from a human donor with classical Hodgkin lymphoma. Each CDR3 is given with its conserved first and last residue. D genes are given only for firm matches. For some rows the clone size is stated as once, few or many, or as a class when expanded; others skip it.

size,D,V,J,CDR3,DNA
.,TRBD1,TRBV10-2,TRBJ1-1,CASSEWQGDRNTEAFF,TGCGCCAGCAGTGAATGGCAGGGGGATAGGAACACTGAAGCTTTCTTT
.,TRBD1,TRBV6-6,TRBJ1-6,CASSTGTANNSPLHF,TGTGCCAGCAGCACTGGGACAGCCAATAATTCACCCCTCCACTTT
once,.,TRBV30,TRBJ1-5,CAWSDQFRPQHF,TGTGCCTGGAGTGACCAGTTCAGGCCCCAGCATTTT
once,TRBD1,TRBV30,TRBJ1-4,CAWSPGQGREKLFF,TGTGCCTGGAGTCCGGGACAGGGACGAGAAAAACTGTTTTTT
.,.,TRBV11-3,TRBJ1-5,CASSPGHFQPQHF,TGTGCCAGCAGCCCTGGACATTTCCAGCCCCAGCATTTT
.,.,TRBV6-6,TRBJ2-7,CASSRDYEQYF,TGTGCCAGCAGCAGGGATTACGAGCAGTACTTC
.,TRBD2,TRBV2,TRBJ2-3,CASSGLAGTEDTQYF,TGTGCCAGCAGTGGTCTAGCGGGGACCGAGGATACGCAGTATTTT
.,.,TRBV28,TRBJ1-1,CASSMGSMNTEAFF,TGTGCCAGCAGTATGGGGAGCATGAACACTGAAGCTTTCTTT
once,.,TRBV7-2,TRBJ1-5,CASRSITGTSNQPQHF,TGTGCCAGCAGGAGCATAACAGGGACTAGCAATCAGCCCCAGCATTTT
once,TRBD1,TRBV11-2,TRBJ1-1,CASSPRQGGTEAFF,TGTGCCAGCAGCCCAAGGCAGGGGGGCACTGAAGCTTTCTTT
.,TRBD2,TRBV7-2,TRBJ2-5,CASSRTSGGPKQETQYF,TGTGCCAGCAGCCGGACTAGCGGGGGCCCAAAGCAAGAGACCCAGTACTTC
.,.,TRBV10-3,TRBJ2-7,CAISELAGLEHEQYF,TGTGCCATCAGTGAGTTGGCGGGGTTGGAGCACGAGCAGTACTTC
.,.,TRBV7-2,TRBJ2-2,CASSLSLAGTGELFF,TGTGCCAGCAGCTTATCCCTAGCAGGCACCGGGGAGCTGTTTTTT
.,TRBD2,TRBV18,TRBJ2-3,CASSPTLRGGTDTQYF,TGTGCCAGCTCACCCACACTCCGGGGGGGCACAGATACGCAGTATTTT
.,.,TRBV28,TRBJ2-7,CASRRSSPYEQYF,TGTGCCAGCAGGAGGAGTTCCCCCTACGAGCAGTACTTC
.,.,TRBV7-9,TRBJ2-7,CASSPSSYEQYF,TGTGCCAGCAGCCCCAGTTCCTACGAGCAGTACTTC
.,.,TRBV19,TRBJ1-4,CASSAPGDSATNEKLFF,TGTGCCAGTAGTGCCCCAGGCGACAGTGCAACTAATGAAAAACTGTTTTTT
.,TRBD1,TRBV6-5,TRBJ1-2,CASSYSPTTGGDGYTF,TGTGCCAGCAGTTACTCGCCGACGACAGGGGGCGATGGCTACACCTTC
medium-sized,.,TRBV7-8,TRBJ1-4,CASSQNRLGGEKLFF,TGTGCCAGCAGCCAGAACAGGTTGGGTGGTGAAAAACTGTTTTTT
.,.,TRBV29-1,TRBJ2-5,CSSGRYSQETQYF,TGCAGCTCTGGTCGGTACTCCCAAGAGACCCAGTACTTC
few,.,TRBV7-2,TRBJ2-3,CASRYASTDTQYF,TGTGCCAGCAGATACGCTAGCACAGATACGCAGTATTTT
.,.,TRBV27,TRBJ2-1,CASSPQGGGEQFF,TGTGCCAGCAGCCCCCAGGGTGGCGGTGAGCAGTTCTTC
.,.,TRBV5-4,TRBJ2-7,CASSWPGQTYEQYF,TGTGCCAGCAGCTGGCCGGGACAAACCTACGAGCAGTACTTC